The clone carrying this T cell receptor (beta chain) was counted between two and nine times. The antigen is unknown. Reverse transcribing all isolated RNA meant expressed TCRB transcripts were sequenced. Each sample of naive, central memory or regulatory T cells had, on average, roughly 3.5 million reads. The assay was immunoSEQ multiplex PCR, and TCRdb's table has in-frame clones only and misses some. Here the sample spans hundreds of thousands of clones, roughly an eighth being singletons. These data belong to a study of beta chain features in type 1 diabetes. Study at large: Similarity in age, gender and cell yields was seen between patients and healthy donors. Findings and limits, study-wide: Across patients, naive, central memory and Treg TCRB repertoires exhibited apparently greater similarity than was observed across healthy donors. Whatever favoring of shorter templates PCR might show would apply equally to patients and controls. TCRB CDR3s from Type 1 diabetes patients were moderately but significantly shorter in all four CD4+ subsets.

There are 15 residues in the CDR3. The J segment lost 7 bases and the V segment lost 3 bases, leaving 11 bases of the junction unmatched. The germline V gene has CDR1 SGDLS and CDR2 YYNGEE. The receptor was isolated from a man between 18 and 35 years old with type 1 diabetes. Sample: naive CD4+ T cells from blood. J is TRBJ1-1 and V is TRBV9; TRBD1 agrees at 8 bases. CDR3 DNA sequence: TGTGCCAGCAGCGCGAGGGCAGGGGGCCTCAATGAAGCTTTCTTT. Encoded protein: CASSARAGGLNEAFF. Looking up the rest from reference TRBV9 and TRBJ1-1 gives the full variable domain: DSGVTQTPKHLITATGQRVTLRCSPRSGDLSVYWYQQSLDQGLQFLIQYYNGEERAKGNILERFSAQQFPDLHSELNLSSLELGDSALYFCASSARAGGLNEAFFGQGTRLTVV.